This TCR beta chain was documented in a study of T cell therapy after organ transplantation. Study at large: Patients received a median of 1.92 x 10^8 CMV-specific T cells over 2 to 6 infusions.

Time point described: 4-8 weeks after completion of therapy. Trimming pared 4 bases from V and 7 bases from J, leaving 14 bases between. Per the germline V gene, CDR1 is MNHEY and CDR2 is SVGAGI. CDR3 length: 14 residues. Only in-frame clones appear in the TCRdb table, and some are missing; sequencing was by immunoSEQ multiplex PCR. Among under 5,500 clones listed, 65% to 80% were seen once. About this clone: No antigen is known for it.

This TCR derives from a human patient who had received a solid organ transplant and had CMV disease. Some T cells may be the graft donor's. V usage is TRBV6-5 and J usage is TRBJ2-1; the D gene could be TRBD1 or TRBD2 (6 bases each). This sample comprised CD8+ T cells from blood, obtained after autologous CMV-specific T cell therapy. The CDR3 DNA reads TGTGCCAGCAGTTTTACGGGGGCTGGGAATGAGCAGTTCTTC. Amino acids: CASSFTGAGNEQFF.